The entry that follows covers one T cell receptor beta chain sequence. Its target is not known. These data are taken from a study of T cell responses to AZD1222 COVID-19 vaccine. Broader study findings: Just a handful of people given AZD1222 tested seropositive at baseline. Reports say nearly half of spike-specific TCRs go after unmutated variant regions. Donors in the cohort were predominantly white British and more often female, and clonal diversity was possibly underestimated. Dominant at 160-218 and 743-854, vaccine-associated CD4 TCRs also spanned spike.

Germline CDR1 is SGHVS and CDR2 is FNYEAQ. This CDR3 is built from 17 residues. Trimming cost V 3 bases and J 6 bases, with 20 bases left between them. Libraries were prepared by immunoSEQ multiplex PCR; TCRdb keeps only in-frame clonotypes and omits some of them. The table has 70,000 or so clones, more than 75% seen once. The source of this sequence is an adult in good health. The chain employs TRBV7-6 and TRBJ1-4, with D maybe TRBD1 (6 bases). Sequencing used peripheral blood, obtained on day 0 of AZD1222 vaccination. DNA of the CDR3: TGTGCCAGCAGCTTGGGTACCATCGGGGGGCGAGATGAAAAACTGTTTTTT. It codes for CASSLGTIGGRDEKLFF.